The 5 T cell receptor beta chains in this list originate from one sample, sequenced in a study of radiotherapy plus CTLA-4 blockade in lung cancer. Assay used: immunoSEQ multiplex PCR; TCRdb lists only in-frame clones, some missing. The table has about 88,000 clones, 60% to 80% seen once. The sequencing here drew on peripheral blood, taken from a patient treated with radiotherapy plus ipilimumab. These receptors all come from a human donor with non-small cell lung cancer that progressed on radiotherapy plus ipilimumab.

The gene calls are TRBV30 and TRBJ2-7; D perhaps matches TRBD1 (6 bases). With 2 bases removed from V and 0 bases from J, the gap between germline ends came to 14 bases. The CDR3 is 15 amino acids. Per the germline V gene, CDR1 is GTSNPN and CDR2 is SVGIG (reference sequence). As DNA, the CDR3 is TGTGCCTGGAGTCCCCGGACAGTGAGCTCCTACGAGCAGTACTTC. Encoded protein: CAWSPRTVSSYEQYF.

This sequence joins TRBV6-5 and TRBJ1-1, with D unclear. Trimming cost V 0 bases and J 5 bases, with 7 bases left between them. Germline V gene lookup returns CDR1 MNHEY and CDR2 SVGAGI. CDR3 length: 13 amino acids. The CDR3 nucleotides are TGTGCCAGCAGTTACTCGATTGGTACTGAAGCTTTCTTT. This sequence encodes CASSYSIGTEAFF.

This chain links TRBV2 with TRBJ2-5; D perhaps matches TRBD1 (7 bases). The CDR3 length is 15 residues. From germline, CDR1 is SNHLY and CDR2 FYNNEI. V dropped 4 bases and J dropped 4 bases, with 16 bases sitting between them. For the CDR3, the DNA is TGTGCCAGCAGTGTGCAGGGGGGCCTCGGAGAGACCCAGTACTTC. As protein: CASSVQGGLGETQYF.

The CDR3 loop reads CASSLSHSSGGDEQYF. The CDR3 DNA reads TGTGCCAGCAGTTTGTCCCACTCTAGCGGAGGGGACGAGCAGTACTTC. The rearrangement uses TRBV28 and TRBJ2-7; 7 positions agree with TRBD2. Germline V lookup: CDR1 MDHEN, CDR2 SYDVKM. Trimming removed 3 bases from V and 5 bases from J; junction bases left unmatched: 13. The CDR3 contains 16 residues.

The rearrangement links TRBV11-2 to TRBJ1-2, with unresolved D. Trimming left V 2 bases short and J 6 bases short, with 13 bases between. The CDR3 is 14 amino acids. Per the germline V gene, CDR1 is SGHAT and CDR2 is FQNNGV. CDR3 coding DNA: TGTGCCAGCAGCTTAACCCGGACCGGGGATGGCTACACCTTC. This gives the protein CASSLTRTGDGYTF. Looking up the rest from reference TRBV11-2 and TRBJ1-2 gives the full variable domain: EAGVAQSPRYKIIEKRQSVAFWCNPISGHATLYWYQQILGQGPKLLIQFQNNGVVDDSQLPKDRFSAERLKGVDSTLKIQPAKLEDSAVYLCASSLTRTGDGYTFGSGTRLTVV.